Presented here are 13 T cell receptor beta chains from one specimen sequenced in a study of PD-L1 blockade in urothelial cancer. Method: immunoSEQ multiplex PCR; TCRdb's copy keeps in-frame clones and lacks some. Among 83,000 or so clones listed, around 78% were seen once. As for time point: peripheral blood 6 weeks after treatment start. The sequences come from PBMCs, collected around atezolizumab (anti-PD-L1) treatment. These TCRs come from a man in his 70s with urothelial cancer.

This clone was counted ten times or more. Other DNA sequences of this sample code for an identical CDR3. The chain joins TRBV9 to TRBJ1-1, with TRBD1 identical over 7 bases. In germline, CDR1 is SGDLS, CDR2 YYNGEE. The CDR3 spans 15 residues. The V and J ends lost 7 bases and 2 bases, in that order; junction bases with no gene match: 11. The CDR3 spells CASSLSTGFNTEAFF. CDR3 DNA: TGTGCCAGCTCCCTCTCGACAGGGTTTAACACTGAAGCTTTCTTT.

This sequence joins TRBV15 and TRBJ1-4; no firm D call. Germline-derived CDR1 and CDR2 are LNHNV and YYDKDF (reference sequence). V gave up 4 bases and J gave up 8 bases, with 17 bases separating them. This CDR3 has 15 amino acids. This chain's CDR3 is CATSNPGEVREKLFF. The CDR3 coding sequence is TGTGCCACCAGCAATCCGGGTGAGGTGAGAGAAAAACTGTTTTTT.

The V gene is TRBV14, the J gene TRBJ2-4; 14 bases align to TRBD2. The CDR3 runs to 20 residues. V gave up 0 bases and J gave up 0 bases; unmatched junction bases: 7. Germline V gene data show CDR1 as SGHDN and CDR2 as FVKESK. The CDR3 DNA reads as TGTGCCAGCAGCCAAGAAGGGACTAGCGGGAGAATCGGAGCCAAAAACATTCAGTACTTC. Protein: CASSQEGTSGRIGAKNIQYF. Supplemented by reference TRBV14 and TRBJ2-4, the full variable domain reads EAGVTQFPSHSVIEKGQTVTLRCDPISGHDNLYWYRRVMGKEIKFLLHFVKESKQDESGMPNNRFLAERTGGTYSTLKVQPAELEDSGVYFCASSQEGTSGRIGAKNIQYFGAGTRLSVL.

This chain uses TRBV2 with TRBJ2-7; 10 positions agree with TRBD2. The germline CDR1 and CDR2 sequences are SNHLY and FYNNEI. V trimming: 8 bases; J trimming: 5 bases; junction bases outside the gene matches: 9. CDR3 length: 14 amino acids. The CDR3, as DNA: TGTGCCAGCGGGGGACTAGCGATGAGCCACGAGCAGTACTTC. Its protein is CASGGLAMSHEQYF.

This clone was seen a single time. The chain links TRBV6-6 to TRBJ1-4, with a weak D call TRBD1 (5 bases). The CDR3 contains 15 residues. The V and J ends lost 7 bases and 3 bases respectively, with 15 bases between them. Germline V gives CDR1 MNHNY, CDR2 SVGAGI (reference sequence). CDR3 sequence reads: CASTPGGSSNEKLFF. Written as DNA, the CDR3 is TGTGCCAGCACTCCCGGGGGGTCTTCTAATGAAAAACTGTTTTTT.

V is TRBV6-5 and J is TRBJ1-5; 9 nucleotides align to TRBD1. Trimming cost V 5 bases and J 7 bases; bases outside gene matches: 6. The length of the CDR3 is 14 residues. Germline V gene lookup returns CDR1 MNHEY and CDR2 SVGAGI. The CDR3 nucleotides read TGTGCCAGCAGTCCCGGGACAGGGTCCCAGCCCCAGCATTTT. Translation: CASSPGTGSQPQHF.

The CDR3 DNA sequence: TGCAGCGTTGCTTCGGACAGGGTAGGAAACACCATATATTTT. This sequence encodes CSVASDRVGNTIYF. The chain links TRBV29-1 to TRBJ1-3; 8 positions agree with TRBD1. The V gene's germline CDR1 is SQVTM and CDR2 ANQGSEA. The CDR3 runs 14 residues. Trimming removed 4 bases from V and 4 bases from J; junction bases left unmatched: 6.

The rearrangement uses TRBV7-2 and TRBJ2-7; maybe TRBD2 (6 bases). This CDR3 is 14 amino acids long. Germline values: CDR1 SGHTA, CDR2 FQGNSA. Trimming cost V 5 bases and J 0 bases, with 11 bases left between them. The CDR3 nucleotides are TGTGCCAGCAGCCCCGGACTATTCTCCTACGAGCAGTACTTC. Protein: CASSPGLFSYEQYF.

V is TRBV2 and J is TRBJ2-5; 8 bases fit TRBD2. The CDR3 spans 14 residues. J lost 3 bases, V lost 5 bases, and 5 bases had no gene match. The germline CDR1 and CDR2 sequences are SNHLY and FYNNEI. CDR3 DNA: TGTGCCAGCAGTCTGGGACTAGTCAAAGAGACCCAGTACTTC. It encodes CASSLGLVKETQYF.

The genes are TRBV7-2 and TRBJ2-7, with 7 bases matching TRBD2. V shed 9 bases and J 4 bases; nucleotides not matched to a gene: 6. From germline, CDR1 is SGHTA and CDR2 FQGNSA. The CDR3 sequence is 12 residues long. The DNA for the CDR3 is TGTGCCAGTCGCGGGAGTGGGTACGAGCAGTACTTC. This encodes CASRGSGYEQYF.

The chain links TRBV7-2 to TRBJ2-3, with 12 bases aligning to TRBD2. V lost 5 bases, J lost 5 bases, and 8 bases stayed unmatched. The CDR3 is 16 amino acids. The germline V gene has CDR1 SGHTA and CDR2 FQGNSA. DNA for the CDR3: TGTGCCAGCAGCAAACGACTAGCGGGGGCCGGAGATACGCAGTATTTT. Encoded protein: CASSKRLAGAGDTQYF.

This clone came up once. The chain recombines TRBV30 with TRBJ2-7; TRBD1 aligns across 9 bases. The CDR3 extends over 13 amino acids. Germline CDR1 GTSNPN, CDR2 SVGIG (reference sequence). The ends lost 5 bases at V and 8 bases at J; junction bases unmatched: 10. The CDR3 DNA sequence: TGTGCCTGGGGAAAGACAGGGGGGTCCCAGCAGTACTTC. Amino acid sequence: CAWGKTGGSQQYF. The full variable domain, in which reference TRBV30 and TRBJ2-7 provide the parts outside the CDR3, is SQTIHQWPATLVQPVGSPLSLECTVEGTSNPNLYWYRQAAGRGLQLLFYSVGIGQISSEVPQNLSASRPQDRQFILSSKKLLLSDSGFYLCAWGKTGGSQQYFGPGTRLTVT.

This clone was seen only once. CDR3 nucleotides: TGTGCCAGCAGTTACGGTCGGGACTCTTTGTCCTACGAGCAGTACTTC. This gives the protein CASSYGRDSLSYEQYF. The chain joins TRBV6-5 to TRBJ2-7; D might be TRBD2 (6 bases). The CDR3 spans 16 residues. Germline CDR1 reads MNHEY; CDR2 reads SVGAGI. Trimming cost V 2 bases and J 1 base, with 15 bases left between them.